The T cell receptor beta chain described here comes from a study of shared clonotypes between healthy human individuals (dated by TCRdb to 2018 to 2021). For context, the study as a whole: Two women and a few men aged 18 to 49 years were included in the cohort. Per donor, three plates each were used for CD4 naive and CD4 memory, two for CD8 naive, and one for CD8 memory. To estimate repertoire size and how much clonotypes are shared between individuals, the study performed deep sequencing of blood TCR repertoires from a handful of healthy adults. Different laboratories and diverse techniques were used to prepare libraries and sequence TCR repertoires, to increase sequencing depth and limit assay-specific biases. Per donor, leukapheresis produced somewhere between about 0.8 and 9.5 billion PBMCs.

Note on this clone: Its antigen is currently not known. No much larger clone exists at a distance of one base, and base qualities are not known.

TCR CDR3 regions were amplified from genomic DNA by multiplex PCR using the deep immunoSEQ assay. Extracted genomic DNA from each cell subset was spread evenly across all wells of several immunoSEQ 96-well plates, with each plate serving as a replicate. For sorted subsets, each replicate PCR was loaded with roughly 190 ng genomic DNA, equivalent to 25,000 to 30,000 T cell genomes. Purified libraries were quantified with a Qubit 3.0 fluorometer, sized on a Bioanalyzer 2100, and re-quantified with the KAPA Library Quantification kit. A separate single-read 150-cycle Illumina NextSeq 550 flow cell was used to sequence each immunoSEQ 96-well plate. From the authors' description of their analysis: Because the immunoSEQ output included only junctional sequences and no quality scores, the filtering could not be the same as the filtering used for full-length reads. To assign V/J genes and CDR3, sequences were annotated using PyIR, a Python wrapper for IgBLAST v1.9, with IMGT germline references. Reads with weak V/J assignments (E-value above 1e-6), missing CDR3, stop codons, out-of-frame junctions, or ambiguous translated residues were removed. A V3J clonotype was defined by an identical inferred V gene, J gene, and CDR3 amino acid sequence. Percentage overlap between repertoires was computed as shared unique clonotypes divided by the size of the smaller repertoire. RTK rarefaction, the Chao1 estimator, and Recon v2.1 estimates of unobserved clonotypes were used to assess repertoire richness. OLGA was used to compute generation probabilities for all TCRbeta clonotypes that the gDNA method yielded from a handful of donors. In its TCRdb copy, this immuneACCESS table keeps in-frame sequences only and misses some clones. Where compared with another copy, unresolved V genes explain less than half of these, and the others have no known cause. V and J calls and clone size come straight from that table; D and trimming were deduced from the DNA. This sample holds about 2.2 million clones; just over 90% were observed only once. The ten largest make up 1.5% to 2% of the sample.

The investigation overall reported the following: Based on pairwise subsampling, the degree of clonotype sharing among donors was expected to be affected by sequencing depth. Because the study included only a small number of donors, the genetic and exposure-history diversity represented was limited. Incomplete sequencing was indicated by rarefaction of sorted-subset datasets, despite the large sequencing depth. Estimated clonotype richness was generally larger for naive than for memory subsets. Clonotypes shared by all four sorted-subset donors showed higher generation probabilities than non-shared clonotypes. Sampling was restricted to blood, and TCR repertoires in tissues likely differ from the TCR repertoires found in blood. Across a handful of donors, approximately 5% of naive CD4, 3% to 3.5% of naive CD8, under 2.5% of memory CD4, and 0.4% of memory CD8 clonotypes were shared.

For the CD8 naive samples, CD45RO-negative cells were positively selected for CCR7, yielding a CD45RA+CCR7+ population from which TemRA cells were excluded. The donors were healthy, HIV-negative adults who had no recently reported acute infections or vaccinations. Every donor was a Caucasian adult living in Nashville, Tennessee, USA. After blood collection by leukapheresis, PBMCs were isolated using Ficoll-Histopaque density gradient centrifugation and then cryopreserved in the vapor phase of liquid nitrogen. Analytical flow cytometry was used to check the purity and quantity of each magnetically sorted T cell population. Genomic DNA was isolated from every sorted fraction and measured by UV absorbance on a Nanodrop 2000c. Input material: naive CD8+ T cells from PBMCs. The intended sense of this specimen's cell subset or site label: CD45RA+CCR7+. This receptor was obtained from a man younger than 30 in good health. Some clones in this sample may be carry-over from other donors' samples.

The nucleotides are TGTGCCAGCAGCGTAGGGGGTAGCTTCCAAGAGACCCAGTACTTC. This is translated as CASSVGGSFQETQYF. The chain joins TRBV9 to TRBJ2-5, with the D gene not clear enough to name. The CDR3 contains 15 residues, cysteine and phenylalanine counted. Here the CDR3 DNA is all that survives: 45 bases in frame from base 1. The junction shows trimming of 0 bases on V and 1 base on J, plus 10 bases between the germline ends. The germline V gene sets CDR1 to SGDLS and CDR2 to YYNGEE. With the portions outside the CDR3 filled from the reference TRBV9 and TRBJ2-5 genes, the complete variable region becomes DSGVTQTPKHLITATGQRVTLRCSPRSGDLSVYWYQQSLDQGLQFLIQYYNGEERAKGNILERFSAQQFPDLHSELNLSSLELGDSALYFCASSVGGSFQETQYFGPGTRLLVL.